The 8 T cell receptor beta chains given below trace back to one sample, sequenced in a study of CD8 T cells in ankylosing spondylitis. TCRdb re-derived calls from the 5' RACE reads in MiXCR, one entry per CDR3 protein. The sample yields 230,000 or so distinct CDR3 sequences, more than 20% seen once. The sample taken for sequencing was blood, either unsorted or a sorted T cell fraction (not recorded which). Source of these receptors: a male donor with ankylosing spondylitis or in good health (not recorded which).

The J gene is TRBJ2-7, the V gene TRBV20-1, with 8 nucleotides matching TRBD2. The CDR3 is 15 residues long. Germline values: CDR1 DFQATT, CDR2 SNEGSKA (reference sequence). This chain's CDR3 is CSTLKSGRSTYEQYF. Here the CDR3 DNA reads TGCAGCACGTTAAAAAGCGGGAGAAGTACCTACGAGCAGTACTTC.

V is TRBV2 and J is TRBJ2-7; weak D call: TRBD1 (5 bases). CDR1 and CDR2 from the germline V gene are SNHLY and FYNNEI. This CDR3 is 15 amino acids long. V lost 4 bases, J lost 6 bases, and 19 bases lay in between. CDR3 in DNA: TGTGCCAGCAGTGTTAATGGCGGCCCCAGGGTCGAGCAGTACTTC. As protein: CASSVNGGPRVEQYF.

The CDR3 here is CSVTIGGDTQYF. The CDR3 DNA sequence: TGCAGCGTCACTATTGGCGGGGATACGCAGTATTTT. The rearrangement links TRBV29-1 to TRBJ2-3, with a possible D match to TRBD2 (5 bases). Germline loops: CDR1 SQVTM, CDR2 ANQGSEA. The CDR3 is 12 residues long. The V end lost 6 bases, the J end lost 6 bases, and 13 bases lay between the germline ends.

The J gene is TRBJ2-3, the V gene TRBV12-3 or TRBV12-4; D is perhaps TRBD2 (5 bases). CDR3 size: 15 residues. Trimming took off 2 bases at V and 8 bases at J, with 17 bases between the two ends. CDR3: CASSLFGGPEATQYF. The CDR3 DNA follows: TGTGCCAGCAGTTTATTCGGCGGACCGGAGGCTACGCAGTATTTT.

In its sample, this clonotype was seen a few times. V usage is TRBV29-1 and J usage is TRBJ2-5; 9 positions agree with TRBD1. The V gene end was trimmed by 7 bases and the J gene end by 5 bases; junction bases not matched to a gene: 11. This CDR3 contains 14 residues. Germline CDR1 is SQVTM and CDR2 is ANQGSEA. CDR3 loop: CSARNGTGRETQYF. The CDR3 nucleotides read TGCAGCGCACGTAATGGGACAGGGAGGGAGACCCAGTACTTC.

This clonotype was detected ten times or more. The chain uses TRBV25-1 and TRBJ2-5, with 8 bases matching TRBD1. Germline CDR1 reads MGHDK; CDR2 reads SYGVNS. The CDR3 runs 18 residues. V was clipped by 0 bases and J by 2 bases; unmatched bases: 11. The CDR3 bases are TGTGCCAGCAGTGAATATTTCGGGACAGGTATTAGGCAAGAGACCCAGTACTTC. Translated, it gives CASSEYFGTGIRQETQYF. Full variable domain (remainder filled in from reference TRBV25-1 and TRBJ2-5): EADIYQTPRYLVIGTGKKITLECSQTMGHDKMYWYQQDPGMELHLIHYSYGVNSTEKGDLSSESTVSRIRTEHFPLTLESARPSHTSQYLCASSEYFGTGIRQETQYFGPGTRLLVL.

This chain connects TRBV2 to TRBJ2-5; 8 nucleotides align to TRBD2. The CDR3 is made up of 14 amino acids. The ends lost 8 bases at V and 1 base at J; junction bases unmatched: 6. The germline CDR1 and CDR2 sequences are SNHLY and FYNNEI. CDR3 amino acids: CASARGGSQETQYF. The CDR3 DNA reads as TGTGCCAGCGCCCGGGGGGGCAGCCAAGAGACCCAGTACTTC. Variable domain in full (rest from reference TRBV2 and TRBJ2-5): EPEVTQTPSHQVTQMGQEVILRCVPISNHLYFYWYRQILGQKVEFLVSFYNNEISEKSEIFDDQFSVERPDGSNFTLKIRSTKLEDSAMYFCASARGGSQETQYFGPGTRLLVL.

This clonotype showed up just a few times. The DNA for the CDR3 is TGTGCCAGCTCACGAGGTGGCACCGGGGAGCTGTTTTTT. This translates into CASSRGGTGELFF. This chain joins TRBV18 and TRBJ2-2; D remains unclear. The CDR3 loop spans 13 amino acids. Germline lookup yields CDR1 KGHSH and CDR2 LQKENI. The germline V and J ends were trimmed by 4 bases and 4 bases, with 7 bases remaining between them.